Following are 19 T cell receptor beta chains from one sample sequenced in a study of Tregs in tolerant kidney transplant recipients. Only in-frame clones appear in the TCRdb table, and some are missing; sequencing was by immunoSEQ multiplex PCR. The table lists 50,000 or so clones, about 89% of them singletons, with about 0.7% in the top ten. Sequenced material: Tregs from blood. The receptors come from a human donor in good health.

The CDR3 DNA is TGCGCCAGCAGCTTATCCGGGACTAACTACAATGAGCAGTTCTTC. This sequence encodes CASSLSGTNYNEQFF. The chain carries TRBV5-1 and TRBJ2-1, with 7 bases aligning to TRBD2. V lost 2 bases to trimming and J lost 3 bases; unmatched junction nucleotides: 5. Germline V gene lookup returns CDR1 SGHRS and CDR2 YFSETQ. The CDR3 loop spans 15 amino acids.

The chain couples TRBV5-1 to TRBJ2-2, with D tentatively TRBD1 (6 bases). Germline V CDR1 and CDR2: SGHRS, YFSETQ. Trimming left V 3 bases short and J 4 bases short, with 13 bases between. The CDR3 consists of 15 residues. The CDR3 DNA is TGCGCCAGCAGCTCCGGACAGTCGGGCACCGGGGAGCTGTTTTTT. Translating it yields CASSSGQSGTGELFF.

The chain uses TRBV7-2 and TRBJ2-7, with 7 bases aligning to TRBD2. This CDR3 is 15 amino acids long. V shed 2 bases and J 2 bases; nucleotides not matched to a gene: 6. Per the germline V gene, CDR1 is SGHTA and CDR2 is FQGNSA. The CDR3 sequence is CASSLRAGVAYEQYF. Written as DNA, the CDR3 is TGTGCCAGCAGCTTAAGGGCGGGAGTGGCCTACGAGCAGTACTTC.

V and J are TRBV19 and TRBJ2-5, with 7 positions matching TRBD1. The junction had 9 bases not matched to a gene; V was cut back by 2 bases and J by 3 bases. Germline V gene sequence: CDR1 LNHDA, CDR2 SQIVND (reference sequence). This CDR3 region has 16 residues. CDR3 sequence: CASSIRGQRHKETQYF. CDR3 sequence (DNA): TGTGCCAGTAGTATAAGGGGACAGAGACATAAAGAGACCCAGTACTTC.

This chain joins TRBV7-9 and TRBJ2-7; unclear D gene. The CDR3 is made up of 11 amino acids. Trimming pared 5 bases from V and 4 bases from J, leaving 6 bases between. Germline-derived CDR1 and CDR2 are SEHNR and FQNEAQ (reference sequence). The CDR3 DNA sequence: TGTGCCAGCAGCCAAGAATACGAGCAGTACTTC. This sequence encodes CASSQEYEQYF.

This clone appeared once. The chain has TRBV13 and TRBJ2-2; D perhaps matches TRBD2 (6 bases). CDR3 length: 14 residues. Trimming pared 2 bases from V and 5 bases from J, leaving 9 bases between. In germline, CDR1 is PRHDT, CDR2 FYEKMQ (reference sequence). CDR3 amino acids: CASSLFRGTGELFF. CDR3 coding DNA: TGTGCCAGCAGCTTATTCCGGGGGACCGGGGAGCTGTTTTTT.

The genes are TRBV5-1 and TRBJ2-2, with D possibly matching TRBD1 (6 bases). The V gene's germline CDR1 is SGHRS and CDR2 YFSETQ. V lost 0 bases, J lost 5 bases, and 14 bases lay in between. The CDR3 sequence is 16 residues long. The CDR3 region is CASSLDTGYRTGELFF. Here the CDR3 DNA reads TGCGCCAGCAGCTTGGATACAGGGTACAGGACCGGGGAGCTGTTTTTT.

The gene calls are TRBV6-1 and TRBJ2-7; TRBD2 might be the D (5 bases). The CDR3 extends over 13 amino acids. The V end was cut by 8 bases, the J end by 0 bases, with 11 bases between. Germline V gene sequence: CDR1 MNHNS, CDR2 SASEGT. The CDR3 DNA is TGTGCCAGCGGCCACCGGGACTCCTACGAGCAGTACTTC. Translated: CASGHRDSYEQYF.

The chain couples TRBV23-1 to TRBJ1-2, with 7 bases lining up with TRBD1. TRBV23-1 is placed among ORFs of uncertain function. Trimming at V came to 0 bases and at J to 4 bases, leaving 5 bases not matched to a gene. The CDR3 contains 15 residues. CDR3 residues: CASSQSDREGYGYTF. The CDR3 nucleotides read TGCGCCAGCAGTCAATCCGACAGGGAGGGCTATGGCTACACCTTC.

The chain has TRBV18 and TRBJ1-2, with 8 bases matching TRBD1. CDR1 and CDR2 (germline): KGHSH, LQKENI. V was clipped by 2 bases and J by 4 bases; unmatched bases: 6. The CDR3 consists of 15 residues. The CDR3 region is CASSPDQGAVYGYTF. DNA of the CDR3: TGTGCCAGCTCACCAGATCAGGGGGCCGTCTATGGCTACACCTTC.

V usage is TRBV10-2 and J usage is TRBJ1-1, with TRBD1 matching over 10 bases. The CDR3 is 17 residues long. Germline assignment: CDR1 WSHSY and CDR2 SAAADI. Trimming took 3 bases from V and 0 from J; bases not matched to a gene: 7. CDR3 nucleotides: TGCGCCAGCAGTGAATGGGACAGGGGCCTTTTGAACACTGAAGCTTTCTTT. Amino acid sequence: CASSEWDRGLLNTEAFF.

This sequence joins TRBV2 and TRBJ1-5; D ambiguous. CDR1 is SNHLY, CDR2 FYNNEI, per germline. Trimming shortened V by 10 bases and J by 4 bases, and 17 bases separated the two germline ends. This CDR3 is 14 amino acids long. CDR3 nucleotide sequence: TGTGCCACCCGCGGTGGGAGACAAAATCAGCCCCAGCATTTT. Translation: CATRGGRQNQPQHF.

V usage is TRBV6-1 and J usage is TRBJ1-2; no reliable D call. The V gene's germline CDR1 is MNHNS and CDR2 SASEGT. V lost 2 bases and J lost 3, with 7 bases in between. The CDR3 extends over 13 amino acids. CDR3 loop: CASSESGYYGYTF. The CDR3 DNA is TGTGCCAGCAGTGAATCGGGCTACTATGGCTACACCTTC.

This clone came up once. The chain joins TRBV7-2 to TRBJ1-2, with D perhaps matching TRBD1 (5 bases). CDR3 size: 12 residues. V was clipped by 3 bases and J by 7 bases, with 9 bases between them. Germline CDR1 and CDR2: SGHTA and FQGNSA. The CDR3 sequence: CASSFQGSGYTF. Written as DNA, the CDR3 is TGTGCCAGCAGCTTCCAGGGTTCTGGCTACACCTTC.

The genes are TRBV19 and TRBJ2-2; D is uncertain. Germline-derived CDR1 and CDR2 are LNHDA and SQIVND (reference sequence). The CDR3 loop spans 12 amino acids. V lost 5 bases and J lost 4, with 5 bases in between. The CDR3, as DNA: TGTGCCAGTAGTTCTCGCACCGGGGAGCTGTTTTTT. It encodes CASSSRTGELFF.

This chain connects TRBV15 to TRBJ1-6; D unresolved. CDR1 and CDR2 from the germline V gene are LNHNV and YYDKDF (reference sequence). The CDR3 covers 13 residues. Trimming stripped 1 base from V and 10 bases from J, with 8 bases between. Here the CDR3 DNA reads TGTGCCACCAGCAGAGGTTTCAACTCACCCCTCCACTTT. Translated, it gives CATSRGFNSPLHF.

The chain uses TRBV6-1 and TRBJ1-1; D may be TRBD1 (5 bases). V gave up 4 bases and J gave up 1 base, with 10 bases separating them. The CDR3 sequence is 14 residues long. Germline assignment: CDR1 MNHNS and CDR2 SASEGT. Here the CDR3 DNA reads TGTGCCAGCAGTGTCCTAACAGGGAACACTGAAGCTTTCTTT. Protein product: CASSVLTGNTEAFF.

The V and J genes are TRBV9 and TRBJ2-3, with a tentative D call TRBD2 (6 bases). With 6 bases removed from V and 4 bases from J, the gap between germline ends came to 24 bases. Germline loops: CDR1 SGDLS, CDR2 YYNGEE. This CDR3 contains 17 residues. CDR3 sequence (DNA): TGTGCCAGCACCAACCTCAAGACTAGTCAGGGCCCAGATACGCAGTATTTT. Translated: CASTNLKTSQGPDTQYF.

CDR3 sequence: CASSLAGYDYGYTF. The CDR3 DNA follows: TGTGCCAGCAGCTTAGCAGGGTACGACTATGGCTACACCTTC. The chain is built from TRBV7-9 and TRBJ1-2; D gene uncertain. The germline V gene has CDR1 SEHNR and CDR2 FQNEAQ (reference sequence). The CDR3 is 14 residues long. Trimming stripped 0 bases from V and 3 bases from J, with 8 bases between.